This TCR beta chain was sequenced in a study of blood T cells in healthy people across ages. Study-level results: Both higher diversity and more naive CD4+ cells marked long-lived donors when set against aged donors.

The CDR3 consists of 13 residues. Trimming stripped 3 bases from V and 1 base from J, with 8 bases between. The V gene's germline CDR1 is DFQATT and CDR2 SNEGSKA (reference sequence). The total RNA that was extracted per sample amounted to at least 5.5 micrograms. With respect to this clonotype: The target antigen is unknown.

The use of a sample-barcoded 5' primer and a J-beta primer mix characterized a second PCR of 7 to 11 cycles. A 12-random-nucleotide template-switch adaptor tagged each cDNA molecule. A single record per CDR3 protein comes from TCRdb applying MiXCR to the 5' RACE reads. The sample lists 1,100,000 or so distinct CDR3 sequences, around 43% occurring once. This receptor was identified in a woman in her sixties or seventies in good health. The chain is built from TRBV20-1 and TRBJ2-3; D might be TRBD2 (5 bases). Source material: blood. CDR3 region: CSARRVGTDTQYF. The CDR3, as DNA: TGCAGTGCTAGGAGGGTAGGCACAGATACGCAGTATTTT.